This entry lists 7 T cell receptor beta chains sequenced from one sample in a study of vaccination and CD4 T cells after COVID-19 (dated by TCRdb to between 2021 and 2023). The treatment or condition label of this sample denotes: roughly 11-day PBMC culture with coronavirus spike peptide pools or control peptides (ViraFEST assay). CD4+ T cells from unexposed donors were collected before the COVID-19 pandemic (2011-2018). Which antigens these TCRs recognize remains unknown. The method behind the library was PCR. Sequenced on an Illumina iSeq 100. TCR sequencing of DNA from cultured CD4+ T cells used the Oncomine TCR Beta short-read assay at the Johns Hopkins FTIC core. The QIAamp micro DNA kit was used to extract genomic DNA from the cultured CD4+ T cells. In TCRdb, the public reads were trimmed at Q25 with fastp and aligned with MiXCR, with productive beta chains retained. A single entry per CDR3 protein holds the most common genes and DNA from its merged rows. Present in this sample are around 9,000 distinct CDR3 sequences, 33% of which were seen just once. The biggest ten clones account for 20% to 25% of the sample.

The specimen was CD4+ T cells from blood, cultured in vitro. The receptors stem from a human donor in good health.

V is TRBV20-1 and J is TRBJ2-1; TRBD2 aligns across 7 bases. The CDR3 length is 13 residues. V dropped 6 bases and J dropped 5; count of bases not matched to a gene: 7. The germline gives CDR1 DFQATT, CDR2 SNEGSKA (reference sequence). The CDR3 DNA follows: TGCAGTGCGGTTACTAGCGATAACAATGAGCAGTTCTTC. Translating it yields CSAVTSDNNEQFF.

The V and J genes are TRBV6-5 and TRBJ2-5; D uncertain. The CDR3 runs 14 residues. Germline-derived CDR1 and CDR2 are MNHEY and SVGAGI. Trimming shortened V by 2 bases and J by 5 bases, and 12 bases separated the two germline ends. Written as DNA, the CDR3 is TGTGCCAGCAGTTACCTTGGGCTAGTGGAGACCCAGTACTTC. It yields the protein CASSYLGLVETQYF.

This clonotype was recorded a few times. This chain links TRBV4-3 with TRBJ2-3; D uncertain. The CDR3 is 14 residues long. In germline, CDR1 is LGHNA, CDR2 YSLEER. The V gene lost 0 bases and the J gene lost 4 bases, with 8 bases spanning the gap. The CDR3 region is CASSQDVVADTQYF. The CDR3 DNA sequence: TGCGCCAGCAGCCAAGATGTAGTTGCAGATACGCAGTATTTT.

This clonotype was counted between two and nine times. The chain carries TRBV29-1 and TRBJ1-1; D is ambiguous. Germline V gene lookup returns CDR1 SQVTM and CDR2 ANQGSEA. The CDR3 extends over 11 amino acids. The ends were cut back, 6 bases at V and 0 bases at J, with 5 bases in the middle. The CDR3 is CSVAVNTEAFF. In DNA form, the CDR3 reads TGCAGCGTGGCGGTGAACACTGAAGCTTTCTTT.

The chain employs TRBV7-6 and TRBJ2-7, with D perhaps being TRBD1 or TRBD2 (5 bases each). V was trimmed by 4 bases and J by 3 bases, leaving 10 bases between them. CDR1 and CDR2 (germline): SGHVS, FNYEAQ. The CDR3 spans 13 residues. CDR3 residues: CASSSGTSYEQYF. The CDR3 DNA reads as TGTGCCAGCAGCTCCGGGACCAGCTACGAGCAGTACTTC.

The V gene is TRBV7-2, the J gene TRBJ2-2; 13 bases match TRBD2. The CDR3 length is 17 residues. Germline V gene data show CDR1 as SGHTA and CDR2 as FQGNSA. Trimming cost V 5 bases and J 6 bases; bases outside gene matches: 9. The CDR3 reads CASSQEGLAGWAGELFF. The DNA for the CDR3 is TGTGCCAGCAGCCAAGAGGGACTAGCGGGGTGGGCCGGGGAGCTGTTTTTT. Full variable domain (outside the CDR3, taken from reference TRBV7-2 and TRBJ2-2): GAGVSQSPSNKVTEKGKDVELRCDPISGHTALYWYRQSLGQGLEFLIYFQGNSAPDKSGLPSDRFSAERTGGSVSTLTIQRTQQEDSAVYLCASSQEGLAGWAGELFFGEGSRLTVL.

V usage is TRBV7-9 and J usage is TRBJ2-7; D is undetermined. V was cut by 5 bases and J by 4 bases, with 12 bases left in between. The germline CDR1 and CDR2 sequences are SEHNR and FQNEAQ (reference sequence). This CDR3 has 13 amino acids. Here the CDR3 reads CASSRGGEYEQYF. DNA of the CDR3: TGTGCCAGCAGCCGAGGTGGGGAATACGAGCAGTACTTC.